The entry below describes one TCR beta chain. What it binds is unknown. This record comes from a study of post-analysis software for immune sequencing data. In the study overall: Recorded disease courses covered relapsing-remitting, secondary progressive and progressive-relapsing multiple sclerosis. Some patients had no subtype annotation.

Unique molecular identifiers tagged the TCR beta cDNA libraries. The authors obtained some 500,000 cDNA molecules from approximately 0.95 to 9.8 million T cells. One entry per CDR3 protein results from TCRdb running MiXCR on the PCR reads. The profile shows approximately 770,000 distinct CDR3 sequences, about 45% of them singletons. The study, taken as a whole, reports: Multiple sclerosis patients showed significantly lower normalized Chao1 diversity than controls did. Elevated frequency relative to controls characterized 4 or 5 TRBV segments in patients, TRBV5-6, TRBV5-1 and TRBV20-1 among them. F measure clustering grouped samples strongly by preparation batch.

V lost 4 bases, J lost 8 bases, and 14 bases lay in between. This CDR3 is 13 amino acids long. The germline gives CDR1 LGHNA, CDR2 YNFKEQ. Sequencing was performed on blood. The chain links TRBV4-2 to TRBJ1-2; D ambiguous. The receptor's source is a girl aged 10 to 17 with multiple sclerosis. In DNA, the CDR3 is TGTGCCAGCAGCCGCGGACCGGCACGAGGCTACACCTTC. This encodes CASSRGPARGYTF.